Following are 9 T cell receptor beta chains from one sample sequenced in a study of chemoradiotherapy in HPV16-positive cancers. Sequencing was performed with immunoSEQ multiplex PCR; in TCRdb, only in-frame clones are kept and a portion is missing. The repertoire includes 40,000 to 60,000 clones, roughly nine tenths of them detected once, and roughly 3.3% sits in the top ten. The material was blood, obtained from a patient who underwent chemoradiotherapy. Receptor source: a human donor with HPV-associated anogenital cancer.

V is TRBV4-3 and J is TRBJ1-2; 11 nucleotides line up with TRBD1. The CDR3 loop spans 16 amino acids. Germline V gene lookup returns CDR1 LGHNA and CDR2 YSLEER. The V gene end was trimmed by 0 bases and the J gene end by 4 bases; junction bases not matched to a gene: 4. The CDR3 region has the DNA TGCGCCAGCAGCCAAGATAGAGGGACAGGGGGCTATGGCTACACCTTC. It codes for CASSQDRGTGGYGYTF.

CDR3 protein: CASSYGSRWGSPLHF. The CDR3 nucleotides read TGTGCCAGCAGTTACGGGAGCCGGTGGGGTTCACCCCTCCACTTT. The V call is TRBV6-5, the J call TRBJ1-6; D remains ambiguous. The CDR3 is made up of 15 amino acids. Per germline, CDR1 MNHEY and CDR2 SVGAGI. V was cut by 2 bases and J by 9 bases, with 14 bases left in between.

The J gene is TRBJ2-2, the V gene TRBV27; perhaps TRBD2 as D (7 bases). In germline, CDR1 is MNHEY, CDR2 SMNVEV (reference sequence). The CDR3 loop spans 15 amino acids. V lost 5 bases and J 7 bases, leaving 17 bases between the germline ends. Written as DNA, the CDR3 is TGTGCCAGCAGTCCCCGGAGGGGGGGCGACGGGGAGCTGTTTTTT. Translated, it gives CASSPRRGGDGELFF.

The V gene is TRBV2, the J gene TRBJ2-2; 9 bases line up with TRBD2. After removal of 6 bases from V and 7 bases from J, the junction contained 15 bases not matched to a gene. Germline assignment: CDR1 SNHLY and CDR2 FYNNEI. The CDR3 is 17 residues long. CDR3 bases: TGTGCCAGCAGCCCACTCCGCGGGGGGGCCCGGGGCGGGGAGCTGTTTTTT. This encodes CASSPLRGGARGGELFF.

The chain is built from TRBV5-1 and TRBJ1-2; 8 nucleotides agree with TRBD1. The junction had 6 bases not matched to a gene; V was cut back by 4 bases and J by 4 bases. The CDR3 runs 14 residues. CDR1 SGHRS and CDR2 YFSETQ come from the germline V gene. The CDR3 nucleotides read TGCGCCAGCAGCACAGACAGGGGACTCTATGGCTACACCTTC. This codes for CASSTDRGLYGYTF.

The chain is built from TRBV6-5 and TRBJ1-1, with 7 bases lining up with TRBD1. J lost 4 bases, V lost 5 bases, and 7 bases had no gene match. Germline loops: CDR1 MNHEY, CDR2 SVGAGI. This CDR3 is 14 amino acids long. The chain's CDR3 is CASSSYRGSTEAFF. CDR3 DNA: TGTGCCAGCAGTAGCTACAGGGGAAGCACTGAAGCTTTCTTT.

V and J are TRBV18 and TRBJ2-7; D remains unclear. Between the trimmed V and J ends, which lost 3 bases and 2 bases, there was a span of 17 bases. CDR3 length equals 16 residues. CDR1 and CDR2 (germline): KGHSH, LQKENI. The CDR3 DNA reads as TGTGCCAGCTCACCTTCCGTTGGCAGCTCTCCCTACGAGCAGTACTTC. Translated, it gives CASSPSVGSSPYEQYF.

The genes are TRBV5-4 and TRBJ2-7; possible D gene TRBD2, 6 bases. The V and J ends lost 4 bases and 7 bases respectively, with 18 bases between them. This CDR3 contains 14 residues. In germline, CDR1 is SGHNT, CDR2 YYREEE (reference sequence). This CDR3 reads CASSNRDSPGEQYF. As DNA, the CDR3 is TGTGCCAGCAGCAACCGGGACTCCCCTGGGGAGCAGTACTTC.

J is TRBJ2-1 and V is TRBV11-3; tentative D call: TRBD1 (6 bases). Germline loops: CDR1 SGHNT, CDR2 YENEEA. The CDR3 totals 13 residues. Trimming took off 5 bases at V and 8 bases at J, with 13 bases between the two ends. The CDR3 region is CASSLTGKDEQFF. Written as DNA, the CDR3 is TGTGCCAGCAGCCTTACAGGGAAGGATGAGCAGTTCTTC.